The 2 T cell receptor beta chains below all came from one sample that was sequenced in a study of shared clonotypes between healthy human individuals (dated by TCRdb to the early 2020s). CD8 naive samples were CD45RO-negative cells positively selected for CCR7, giving a CD45RA+CCR7+ population that excluded TemRA cells. Libraries came from the immunoSEQ multiplex PCR assay. TCRdb provides this immuneACCESS table in a form limited to in-frame rearrangements. Some clones are lacking; in checked studies, under half of them reflect an unresolved V gene, and why the rest are absent is not known. In all, the sample holds around 1.9 million clones, and more than 85% of those were seen once. The top ten clones comprise under 2% of the sample. Material: naive CD8+ T cells from PBMCs. In light of the paper, this sample's cell subset or site label describes: CD45RA+CCR7+. The receptors come from a man between 18 and 35 years old in good health. Some clones in this sample may be carry-over from other donors' samples.

The V gene is TRBV5-1, the J gene TRBJ2-2; 7 bases fit TRBD1. This CDR3 is 16 amino acids long. Germline trimming cut 1 base from V and 3 bases from J; bases unmatched to any gene: 6. The V gene's germline CDR1 is SGHRS and CDR2 YFSETQ. CDR3 loop: CASSLFDRVDTGELFF. DNA of the CDR3: TGCGCCAGCAGCTTGTTCGACAGGGTGGACACCGGGGAGCTGTTTTTT.

The CDR3 sequence is CASSLVAEQYF. The CDR3 nucleotides are TGTGCCAGCAGCTTAGTTGCCGAGCAGTACTTC. This rearrangement joins TRBV11-2 to TRBJ2-5; no reliable D call. The tail of the sequence fits TRBJ2-7 better, so the J call may be wrong. The CDR3 consists of 11 residues. Germline assignment: CDR1 SGHAT and CDR2 FQNNGV.